Sequencing of this T cell receptor beta chain was carried out in a study of cytomegalovirus exposure and HLA in healthy donors. Healthy bone marrow donors supplied every sample. Trimming removed 7 bases at V and 5 bases at J, with 15 bases between. The CDR3 length is 13 residues. CDR1 SGHNT and CDR2 YYREEE come from the germline V gene (reference sequence). Whole-study findings and limits: Being productive about 87% or about 30% of the time was typical of most TCR beta V segments in an earlier analysis. TCR beta chain V- and J-gene trimming was linked, in a later analysis, to a missense variant in DCLRE1C. It was reported that the classifier diagnosed cytomegalovirus status with high specificity and sensitivity in both the original and validation cohorts.

With 60 Vbeta and 13 Jbeta primers, the PCR was carried out. Sequenced by immunoSEQ multiplex PCR; TCRdb stores in-frame clones only, minus some. The table has approximately 270,000 clones, roughly 80% seen once. This clone was observed once. The antigen is undetermined. This rearrangement joins TRBV5-4 to TRBJ1-1; tentatively, D is TRBD1 (5 bases). The clonotype comes from a girl between 2 and 10 years old in good health and CMV-seronegative. Sample: PBMCs. The CDR3 protein is CASEGMGGTEAFF. CDR3 coding DNA: TGTGCCAGCGAAGGGATGGGGGGGACTGAAGCTTTCTTT.